This T cell receptor beta chain was identified in a study of CD8 T cells in Susac syndrome. A quantity of roughly 0.5 to 1 ug RNA underwent reverse transcription using random hexamers. Across 54 Vbeta and 13 Jbeta, TCR beta CDR3 was amplified with immunoSEQ multiplex PCR. TCRdb recomputed calls from the immunoSEQ multiplex PCR reads with MiXCR, one row per CDR3 protein. The data show about 250,000 distinct CDR3 sequences, with about 93% seen just once and approximately 0.072% held by the top ten. This clonotype was observed a handful of times. This TCR came from a human donor with multiple sclerosis. Sequencing was done on a sample of CD4+ T cells from PBMCs.

As DNA, the CDR3 is TGTGCCAGCAGCCCTGGGACAGGGTGGGAAAAACTGTTTTTT. The encoded protein is CASSPGTGWEKLFF. This chain links TRBV5-4 with TRBJ1-4; 9 nucleotides agree with TRBD1. The CDR3 is made up of 14 amino acids. Germline trimming cut 4 bases from V and 8 bases from J; bases unmatched to any gene: 6. Germline CDR1 and CDR2: SGHNT and YYREEE (reference sequence).